These 18 T cell receptor beta chains originate from one sample sequenced in a study of long-term antiretroviral therapy in people with HIV. Survey-level immunoSEQ v3.0 assays were run. This table comes from immunoSEQ multiplex PCR, and its TCRdb copy is limited to in-frame clones, with some not included. Among 28,000 or so clones listed, roughly 73% were seen once. Here the sequenced sample was unsorted PBMCs, taken 1.5 years before starting antiretroviral therapy. These receptor sequences come from a man younger than 30 with HIV.

This clone showed up just once. This sequence joins TRBV2 and TRBJ1-1, with D tentatively TRBD1 (6 bases). The V gene's germline CDR1 is SNHLY and CDR2 FYNNEI. V was cut by 9 bases and J by 3 bases, with 11 bases left in between. The CDR3 runs 12 residues. In DNA, the CDR3 is TGTGCCAGTCTCAAGGGGGACACTGAAGCTTTCTTT. Amino acids: CASLKGDTEAFF.

V and J are TRBV7-9 and TRBJ2-7, with D hard to call. V shed 1 base and J shed 6 bases, with 10 bases lying between them. The CDR3 loop spans 13 amino acids. Per germline, CDR1 SEHNR and CDR2 FQNEAQ (reference sequence). As DNA, the CDR3 is TGTGCCAGCAGCTTAGACCAGGTGGCCGAGCAGTACTTC. It specifies CASSLDQVAEQYF.

This sequence joins TRBV9 and TRBJ1-5; TRBD1 is a possible D gene (5 bases). V lost 5 bases and J lost 6, with 15 bases in between. This CDR3 is built from 14 residues. Germline loops: CDR1 SGDLS, CDR2 YYNGEE. The CDR3 is CASSPGGSGQPQHF. The DNA of the CDR3 is TGTGCCAGCAGTCCCGGGGGGTCGGGTCAGCCCCAGCATTTT.

This chain's CDR3 is CASRRGGSGYNEQFF. Here the CDR3 DNA reads TGTGCCAGCAGACGGGGCGGGAGTGGGTACAATGAGCAGTTCTTC. The V gene is TRBV27, the J gene TRBJ2-1; 7 bases align to TRBD2. The CDR3 spans 15 residues. V lost 6 bases, J lost 4 bases, and 9 bases stayed unmatched. CDR1 and CDR2 (germline): MNHEY, SMNVEV (reference sequence).

This clone turned up a few times. The gene calls are TRBV2 and TRBJ1-6; D is ambiguous. This CDR3 spans 14 amino acids. V was clipped by 6 bases and J by 5 bases, with 11 bases between them. From germline, CDR1 is SNHLY and CDR2 FYNNEI. The CDR3 loop is CASSAVGDNSPLHF. The CDR3 DNA reads as TGTGCCAGCAGCGCCGTGGGCGATAATTCACCCCTCCACTTT. Variable domain in full (rest from reference TRBV2 and TRBJ1-6): EPEVTQTPSHQVTQMGQEVILRCVPISNHLYFYWYRQILGQKVEFLVSFYNNEISEKSEIFDDQFSVERPDGSNFTLKIRSTKLEDSAMYFCASSAVGDNSPLHFGNGTRLTVT.

The chain is built from TRBV30 and TRBJ2-2; the D is unclear. Germline V gene lookup returns CDR1 GTSNPN and CDR2 SVGIG (reference sequence). The CDR3 has 11 residues. V lost 3 bases to trimming and J lost 7 bases, with 6 bases between them. CDR3 in amino acids: CAWSSLGELFF. The CDR3 nucleotides are TGTGCCTGGAGCTCTCTCGGGGAGCTGTTTTTT.

The CDR3 bases are TGTGCCAGCAGCTCAATGGGGGGCGGGGCAGATACGCAGTATTTT. It encodes CASSSMGGGADTQYF. The V and J genes are TRBV7-2 and TRBJ2-3; tentatively, D is TRBD1 or TRBD2 (6 bases each). Germline V CDR1 and CDR2: SGHTA, FQGNSA. Trimming took off 4 bases at V and 4 bases at J, with 15 bases between the two ends. This CDR3 region has 15 residues.

The chain uses TRBV10-1 and TRBJ2-5; possible D gene TRBD1, 5 bases. The germline gives CDR1 WNHNN, CDR2 SYGVQD (reference sequence). V shed 0 bases and J shed 4 bases, with 18 bases lying between them. This CDR3 is built from 17 residues. The CDR3 spells CASSESMVGQSTETQYF. In nucleotides, the CDR3 is TGCGCCAGCAGTGAGTCGATGGTAGGACAATCAACAGAGACCCAGTACTTC.

The V gene is TRBV30, the J gene TRBJ2-5, with unresolved D. V gave up 5 bases and J gave up 3 bases, with 4 bases separating them. There are 10 residues in the CDR3. Germline CDR1 reads GTSNPN; CDR2 reads SVGIG (reference sequence). CDR3 coding DNA: TGTGCCTGGGGGAAAGAGACCCAGTACTTC. The encoded protein is CAWGKETQYF.

In this sample, this clone is medium-sized (0.01 to 0.1%). The chain recombines TRBV28 with TRBJ2-7; 10 bases align to TRBD2. CDR3 length: 13 amino acids. Germline lookup yields CDR1 MDHEN and CDR2 SYDVKM. J lost 6 bases, V lost 7 bases, and 6 bases had no gene match. CDR3 amino acids: CASTLAGDLEQYF. CDR3 in DNA: TGTGCCAGCACTCTAGCGGGAGATCTCGAGCAGTACTTC.

V gene TRBV6-5 combines with J gene TRBJ1-5; TRBD1 is a possible D gene (6 bases). Germline assignment: CDR1 MNHEY and CDR2 SVGAGI. CDR3 size: 14 residues. V was shortened by 2 bases and J by 6 bases, with 11 bases between the two germline ends. The CDR3 sequence: CASSYRGGGQPQHF. As DNA, the CDR3 is TGTGCCAGCAGTTACAGGGGGGGCGGTCAGCCCCAGCATTTT.

The chain is built from TRBV27 and TRBJ2-7, with 11 bases that match TRBD2. CDR1 is MNHEY and CDR2 is SMNVEV in the germline V gene (reference sequence). The CDR3 is 16 amino acids. V trimming: 3 bases; J trimming: 3 bases; junction bases outside the gene matches: 7. The DNA of the CDR3 is TGTGCCAGCAGTTTGGGGACTAGCGGACCCCTCTACGAGCAGTACTTC. Its protein product is CASSLGTSGPLYEQYF.

Here the CDR3 DNA reads TGTGCCAGCAGCCAGCGACAGGGGGTGAGCACAGATACGCAGTATTTT. Amino acids: CASSQRQGVSTDTQYF. The chain uses TRBV13 and TRBJ2-3; 9 bases agree with TRBD1. Germline V gene sequence: CDR1 PRHDT, CDR2 FYEKMQ (reference sequence). The J segment lost 0 bases and the V segment lost 5 bases, leaving 6 bases of the junction unmatched. The CDR3 contains 16 residues.

V gene TRBV4-1 combines with J gene TRBJ2-1; D might be TRBD1 (5 bases). Per germline, CDR1 MGHRA and CDR2 YSYEKL. The length of the CDR3 is 14 residues. V lost 4 bases, J lost 4 bases, and 11 bases lay in between. The CDR3 reads CASSPRTPYNEQFF. Here the CDR3 DNA reads TGCGCCAGCAGCCCCCGGACACCATACAATGAGCAGTTCTTC.

The chain uses TRBV4-3 and TRBJ2-1; no firm D call. V dropped 1 base and J dropped 0 bases, with 19 bases sitting between them. CDR1 and CDR2 (germline): LGHNA, YSLEER. The CDR3 spans 19 residues. CDR3 in DNA: TGCGCCAGCAGCCAAGTAGTTTCCTCAGGCTTGAGCTCCTACAATGAGCAGTTCTTC. Translated: CASSQVVSSGLSSYNEQFF.

The V and J genes are TRBV4-1 and TRBJ1-6; 9 bases agree with TRBD1. V lost 4 bases to trimming and J lost 8 bases; unmatched junction nucleotides: 9. This CDR3 contains 16 residues. Germline CDR1 MGHRA, CDR2 YSYEKL. CDR3 amino acids: CASSPHTGGGDSPLHF. The DNA for the CDR3 is TGCGCCAGCAGCCCTCATACAGGGGGCGGTGATTCACCCCTCCACTTT.

The CDR3 is CASSELGLAGGTNNEQFF. The CDR3 coding sequence is TGTGCCAGCAGTGAATTGGGACTAGCGGGGGGAACTAACAATGAGCAGTTCTTC. This chain links TRBV25-1 with TRBJ2-1, with 15 bases aligning to TRBD2. V lost 1 base and J lost 5; bases outside the gene matches: 6. This CDR3 spans 18 amino acids. Germline CDR1 and CDR2: MGHDK and SYGVNS.

This rearrangement joins TRBV5-6 to TRBJ2-7; D is possibly TRBD2 (5 bases). Germline values: CDR1 SGHDT, CDR2 YYEEEE. The V end was cut by 0 bases, the J end by 7 bases, with 14 bases between. The CDR3 consists of 14 residues. CDR3 region: CASSLGGSLGEQYF. CDR3 nucleotides: TGTGCCAGCAGCTTGGGCGGGTCCTTAGGGGAGCAGTACTTC.